This entry concerns a single T cell receptor beta chain. Its antigen remains unidentified. From germline, CDR1 is MNHEY and CDR2 SMNVEV (reference sequence). V shed 2 bases and J shed 4 bases, with 26 bases lying between them. CDR3 length: 19 residues. This sample is drawn from a study of beta chain features in type 1 diabetes. About the research overall: Healthy donors, compared against patients, showed similar age, gender and cell yields. Summed over all samples, the examined sorted cells came to some 99 million. Study-wide points: Compared with healthy donors, patients appeared to share more similar naive, central memory and regulatory TCRB repertoires.

cDNA synthesis used the whole RNA isolate, giving expressed TCRB sequences. TCRdb keeps only in-frame clones here, not all; method: immunoSEQ multiplex PCR. Among around 160,000 clones listed, about 50% were seen once. A heparinised blood draw that averaged about 100 mL was obtained once from each donor. The sample comprised Tregs from blood. The source of this sequence is a man aged 18 to 35 in good health. The chain joins TRBV27 to TRBJ1-2; D is uncertain. CDR3 DNA: TGTGCCAGCAGTTTAACCTCTGATTTTGGCAGGCGCCCCCCCTATGGCTACACCTTC. Translation gives CASSLTSDFGRRPPYGYTF.